This TCR beta chain was identified during a study of human T cells and chemical hapten exposure. At the level of the study: Patch tests containing 0.01% DPC, applied to the upper back, were read at 6 days.

Study results and limitations: Patch test score showed a positive correlation with PT1 expanded TCR counts. Following DPC sensitization, TCRs present above 1 in 1000 frequency showed no change.

Germline CDR1 and CDR2: KGHSH and LQKENI. V gave up 5 bases and J gave up 5 bases; unmatched junction bases: 5. This CDR3 contains 14 residues. Sample time point: patch test 3, about 24 weeks after DPC sensitization. The treatment denotes: therapeutic diphenylcyclopropenone sensitization with weekly scalp DPC. Participating donors were patients with alopecia, aged 18 to 70 years, considered appropriate candidates for DPC. With regard to this clonotype: What it recognizes is unknown.

TCRdb used MiXCR to reprocess the RACE reads, holding one entry per CDR3 protein. The data show tens of thousands of distinct CDR3 sequences, with 12% seen just once and 2.4% held by the top ten. This sequence was found in a man younger than 45 with alopecia areata. Some clones in this sample may be carry-over from other donors' samples. Sequencing was performed on whole blood, taken in connection with sensitization to the hapten diphenylcyclopropenone (DPC). This chain links TRBV18 with TRBJ1-4; 7 bases fit TRBD1. This CDR3 is CASSDRDGNEKLFF. CDR3 bases: TGTGCCAGCTCAGACAGGGACGGGAATGAAAAACTGTTTTTT.